The present entry profiles one T cell receptor (beta chain) with its context. This specimen belongs to a study of blood T cell repertoires in COVID-19. The wider study: Acute-phase and convalescent COVID-19 samples originated in the United States, Italy and Spain. Nucleic acid was either cDNA or gDNA, and it came from T cells, B-cell-depleted T cells, or PBMCs.

CDR1 SGHNT and CDR2 YYREEE come from the germline V gene (reference sequence). V was clipped by 4 bases and J by 0 bases, with 11 bases between them. This CDR3 comprises 15 residues. Methods used by the authors: Amplification with reference gene primers provided the estimates of nucleated cell counts. Clones were read by immunoSEQ multiplex PCR, and TCRdb kept only the in-frame ones, dropping some. Clone size and the V and J calls come from that table; the DNA yielded D and trimming. The profile shows approximately 180,000 clones, around 90% of them singletons. The TCR sequence derives from a human donor in a cohort sampled during active COVID-19. The chain recombines TRBV5-4 with TRBJ1-5, with no clear D. Sample: peripheral blood. CDR3 sequence reads: CASSPSPNSNQPQHF. The CDR3, as DNA: TGTGCCAGCAGCCCTAGTCCCAATAGCAATCAGCCCCAGCATTTT.